Each of the 13 T cell receptor beta chains below was sequenced from the same sample in a study of shared clonotypes between healthy human individuals. Data came from immunoSEQ multiplex PCR; TCRdb stores just in-frame clones and leaves some out. The table has 700,000 or so clones, around 72% seen once. Sequenced: memory CD4+ T cells sorted from blood. Subset reported: CD45RA-negative fraction. The receptors come from a woman in her thirties in good health.

Here the CDR3 reads CASSLAKTAASGGANVLTF. The CDR3 coding sequence is TGTGCCAGCAGCTTAGCCAAGACAGCGGCCTCGGGCGGGGCCAACGTCCTGACTTTC. The gene calls are TRBV7-9 and TRBJ2-6; D possibly uses TRBD1 or TRBD2 (5 bases each). This CDR3 has 19 residues. Germline V lookup: CDR1 SEHNR, CDR2 FQNEAQ (reference sequence). V was pared by 0 bases and J by 4 bases, with 19 bases between.

J is TRBJ2-1 and V is TRBV18; 10 positions match TRBD1. CDR1 is KGHSH and CDR2 is LQKENI in the germline V gene. V lost 1 base and J lost 8; bases outside the gene matches: 8. The CDR3 has 16 amino acids. This CDR3 is CASSPQPGQGFDEQFF. CDR3 in DNA: TGTGCCAGCTCACCACAACCGGGACAGGGGTTCGATGAGCAGTTCTTC.

V and J are TRBV19 and TRBJ1-3, with D unresolved. The length of the CDR3 is 14 residues. V lost 6 bases to trimming and J lost 0 bases, with 9 bases between them. Germline CDR1 and CDR2: LNHDA and SQIVND (reference sequence). CDR3 sequence: CASRARGSGNTIYF. CDR3 bases: TGTGCCAGTAGAGCCCGCGGCTCTGGAAACACCATATATTTT.

As concerns this clone: One end of the junction does not line up with germline, which may come from a read error. The V gene is TRBV6-1, the J gene TRBJ2-7, with unresolved D. The CDR3 is 12 residues long. In germline, CDR1 is MNHNS, CDR2 SASEGT. CDR3 in amino acids: CASGDGSYEQYF. Written as DNA, the CDR3 is TGTGCCAGCGGTGACGGGTCCTACGAGCAGTACTTC.

This chain links TRBV15 with TRBJ2-2; TRBD2 agrees at 10 bases. The CDR3 length is 15 residues. Germline CDR1 LNHNV, CDR2 YYDKDF (reference sequence). The junction had 6 bases not matched to a gene; V was cut back by 8 bases and J by 3 bases. The CDR3 DNA follows: TGTGCCACCTCTAGGGGGACTAGCGACACCGGGGAGCTGTTTTTT. Its translation is CATSRGTSDTGELFF.

The chain employs TRBV27 and TRBJ2-5; 10 nucleotides line up with TRBD1. Germline assignment: CDR1 MNHEY and CDR2 SMNVEV (reference sequence). Unmatched junction bases numbered 10, after V lost 4 bases and J lost 2 bases. This CDR3 spans 17 amino acids. The CDR3 protein is CASSSRPDRGHQETQYF. The CDR3 DNA sequence: TGTGCCAGCAGTTCGCGACCCGACAGGGGGCATCAAGAGACCCAGTACTTC.

The CDR3 protein is CASSHPGQGSETQYF. CDR3 DNA: TGCGCCAGCAGCCACCCGGGACAGGGCTCGGAGACCCAGTACTTC. The chain recombines TRBV4-1 with TRBJ2-5; 9 bases are shared with TRBD1. Germline V lookup: CDR1 MGHRA, CDR2 YSYEKL. The CDR3 has 15 amino acids. J was trimmed by 5 bases and V by 3 bases; bases with no gene match: 7.

As concerns this clone: The junction departs from the called germline gene at one end, perhaps through a read error. The rearrangement links TRBV5-4 to TRBJ2-7; D remains ambiguous. The CDR3 loop spans 12 amino acids. Germline V gene sequence: CDR1 SGHNT, CDR2 YYREEE (reference sequence). The CDR3 spells CASSFEGRTRSF. In DNA form, the CDR3 reads TGTGCCAGCAGCTTCGAAGGCAGGACCAGGTCCTTC.

The rearrangement uses TRBV7-2 and TRBJ2-1; tentatively, D is TRBD1 (6 bases). The germline V and J ends were trimmed by 5 bases and 3 bases, with 11 bases remaining between them. The CDR3 is made up of 14 amino acids. Germline lookup yields CDR1 SGHTA and CDR2 FQGNSA. The CDR3 here is CASSEGQYYNEQFF. In DNA form, the CDR3 reads TGTGCCAGCAGCGAAGGACAGTACTACAATGAGCAGTTCTTC.

The V call is TRBV21-1, the J call TRBJ1-1. TRBV21-1 is tagged as a pseudogene. The CDR3 totals 13 residues. The CDR3 region has the DNA TGTGCCAGCAGCAAAGGGGGTGATGGGAGGGCTTTCTTT. As protein: CASSKGGDGRAFF.

The chain has TRBV2 and TRBJ2-7, with 8 bases lining up with TRBD1. This CDR3 comprises 14 residues. Germline V lookup: CDR1 SNHLY, CDR2 FYNNEI. J gave up 1 base and V 9 bases, and 8 bases lay outside the gene matches. The CDR3 DNA sequence: TGTGCCAGTCGAGGACAGGGAAGGTCCTACGAGCAGTACTTC. Protein product: CASRGQGRSYEQYF. The full variable domain, in which reference TRBV2 and TRBJ2-7 provide the parts outside the CDR3, is EPEVTQTPSHQVTQMGQEVILRCVPISNHLYFYWYRQILGQKVEFLVSFYNNEISEKSEIFDDQFSVERPDGSNFTLKIRSTKLEDSAMYFCASRGQGRSYEQYFGPGTRLTVT.

CDR3 region: CASSPDVGDRGARVGYEQYF. The DNA of the CDR3 is TGTGCCAGCAGCCCCGACGTCGGGGACAGGGGAGCCCGGGTGGGCTACGAGCAGTACTTC. The gene calls are TRBV11-3 and TRBJ2-7; 10 positions agree with TRBD1. The CDR3 covers 20 residues. J lost 3 bases, V lost 5 bases, and 22 bases had no gene match. CDR1 and CDR2 from the germline V gene are SGHNT and YENEEA. Full variable domain (remainder filled in from reference TRBV11-3 and TRBJ2-7): EAGVVQSPRYKIIEKKQPVAFWCNPISGHNTLYWYLQNLGQGPELLIRYENEEAVDDSQLPKDRFSAERLKGVDSTLKIQPAELGDSAVYLCASSPDVGDRGARVGYEQYFGPGTRLTVT.

The chain employs TRBV19 and TRBJ1-5, with a possible D match to TRBD1 (5 bases). V lost 5 bases and J 5 bases, leaving 10 bases between the germline ends. This CDR3 is built from 13 residues. Per germline, CDR1 LNHDA and CDR2 SQIVND (reference sequence). The CDR3 nucleotides are TGTGCCAGTAGTTGGCAGGGAGATCAGCCCCAGCATTTT. Its translation: CASSWQGDQPQHF.